The 9 T cell receptor beta chains below come from one sample, sequenced in a study of blood T cell repertoires in COVID-19. Method: immunoSEQ multiplex PCR; TCRdb's copy keeps in-frame clones and lacks some. The sample has about 230,000 clones, approximately 88% seen once. The sample taken for sequencing was PBMCs or T cells enriched from blood (not recorded which). These receptors all stem from a woman between 40 and 50 years old with acute COVID-19.

This chain connects TRBV6-5 to TRBJ2-7; D possibly corresponds to TRBD2 (5 bases). Germline assignment: CDR1 MNHEY and CDR2 SVGAGI. The germline V and J ends were trimmed by 2 bases and 3 bases, with 8 bases remaining between them. The CDR3 totals 13 residues. The CDR3 region is CASSYKRIYEQYV. The CDR3 DNA reads TGTGCCAGCAGTTACAAGCGGATCTACGAGCAGTACGTC.

This chain uses TRBV27 with TRBJ2-5, with 8 positions matching TRBD1. This CDR3 region has 13 residues. V shed 9 bases and J 2 bases; nucleotides not matched to a gene: 5. Germline V CDR1 and CDR2: MNHEY, SMNVEV (reference sequence). CDR3 in DNA: TGTGCCAGTTCGGACAGGGCACAAGAGACCCAGTACTTC. Its protein is CASSDRAQETQYF.

Written as DNA, the CDR3 is TGTGCCACCAGCAGAGGGGGGCGGGGCACAGATACGCAGTATTTT. This gives the protein CATSRGGRGTDTQYF. The chain recombines TRBV15 with TRBJ2-3, with D maybe TRBD1 (6 bases). The CDR3 is 15 amino acids. Looked up from germline, CDR1 is LNHNV and CDR2 is YYDKDF (reference sequence). Deletions cut 1 base from V and 1 base from J, with 9 bases between.

J is TRBJ1-4 and V is TRBV29-1; no clear D gene. The CDR3 contains 11 residues. The V end lost 8 bases, the J end lost 4 bases, and 8 bases lay between the germline ends. Germline V CDR1 and CDR2: SQVTM, ANQGSEA. The CDR3 bases are TGCAGCATCGACAATAATGAAAAACTGTTTTTT. This gives the protein CSIDNNEKLFF.

The J gene is TRBJ1-4, the V gene TRBV5-6; possibly TRBD1 for D (5 bases). The CDR3 is 15 amino acids. CDR1 and CDR2 (germline): SGHDT, YYEEEE. Deletions cut 1 base from V and 4 bases from J, with 11 bases between. The CDR3 sequence is CASSLLGQGNEKLFF. CDR3 DNA sequence: TGTGCCAGCAGCTTGCTCGGGCAGGGTAATGAAAAACTGTTTTTT.

The genes are TRBV3-1 (or the pseudogene TRBV3-2) and TRBJ2-1, with a possible D match to TRBD1 (6 bases). The CDR3 is 17 residues long. V dropped 1 base and J dropped 6 bases, with 19 bases sitting between them. Germline assignment: CDR1 LGHDT and CDR2 YNNKEL (reference sequence). The CDR3 DNA sequence: TGTGCCAGCAGCCAAGCGCAACAGGGCTTTTTAATCAATGAGCAGTTCTTC. Its protein product is CASSQAQQGFLINEQFF.

The chain is built from TRBV19 and TRBJ2-2; 10 bases are shared with TRBD2. Germline CDR1 LNHDA, CDR2 SQIVND (reference sequence). Trimming cost V 5 bases and J 3 bases; bases outside gene matches: 9. The CDR3 sequence is 17 residues long. The CDR3: CASSPRLAGRDTGELFF. The CDR3 nucleotides are TGTGCCAGTAGTCCCAGACTAGCGGGTAGGGACACCGGGGAGCTGTTTTTT.

The chain has TRBV29-1 and TRBJ2-1, with 9 bases matching TRBD1. This CDR3 contains 13 residues. After removal of 5 bases from V and 5 bases from J, the junction contained 4 bases not matched to a gene. Looked up from germline, CDR1 is SQVTM and CDR2 is ANQGSEA. CDR3 coding DNA: TGCAGCGTTCGGCGGGACAGGGACAATGAGCAGTTCTTC. It yields the protein CSVRRDRDNEQFF.

This clone was counted once. The chain combines TRBV9 with TRBJ1-3, with D perhaps matching TRBD1 (6 bases). V lost 3 bases and J 0 bases, leaving 16 bases between the germline ends. Germline CDR1 is SGDLS and CDR2 is YYNGEE. The CDR3 contains 17 residues. The CDR3 spells CASSANRRGYSGNTIYF. As DNA, the CDR3 is TGTGCCAGCAGCGCAAATCGCAGGGGATACTCTGGAAACACCATATATTTT.